The 21 T cell receptor beta chains below come from one sample, sequenced in a study of cytomegalovirus exposure and HLA in healthy donors. The primer mix had 60 Vbeta and 13 Jbeta primers. Clones were read by immunoSEQ multiplex PCR, and TCRdb kept only the in-frame ones, dropping some. In the table there are 200,000 or so clones, 70% to 90% of which are singletons. The sample consisted of PBMCs. These receptor sequences come from a human donor in good health.

This chain links TRBV10-3 with TRBJ2-5; 7 bases are shared with TRBD2. The CDR3 is 15 residues long. V shed 3 bases, J shed 4 bases, and the junction held 8 bases outside the gene matches. CDR1 ENHRY and CDR2 SYGVKD come from the germline V gene. The CDR3 DNA reads as TGTGCCATCAGTGACTCGACTAGCCGACCAGAGACCCAGTACTTC. Amino acids: CAISDSTSRPETQYF.

In this sample, this clone turned up a few times. The chain recombines TRBV6-1 with TRBJ1-4; D unresolved. The CDR3 has 14 residues. The germline CDR1 and CDR2 sequences are MNHNS and SASEGT. Between the trimmed V and J ends, which lost 5 bases and 0 bases, there was a span of 7 bases. As DNA, the CDR3 is TGTGCCAGCAGTCTGAGTGCAACTAATGAAAAACTGTTTTTT. Encoded protein: CASSLSATNEKLFF.

This sequence joins TRBV19 and TRBJ2-7, with 8 bases aligning to TRBD1. The CDR3 is 14 amino acids. CDR1 and CDR2 from the germline V gene are LNHDA and SQIVND (reference sequence). V lost 4 bases, J lost 2 bases, and 4 bases stayed unmatched. CDR3 bases: TGTGCCAGTAGTACGACAGGGGTGCCCTACGAGCAGTACTTC. Translating gives CASSTTGVPYEQYF.

The chain links TRBV4-3 to TRBJ2-7, with TRBD2 identical over 13 bases. The germline V gene has CDR1 LGHNA and CDR2 YSLEER. There are 16 residues in the CDR3. J was trimmed by 6 bases and V by 0 bases; bases with no gene match: 5. The CDR3 reads CASSQDNRLAGGEQYF. The CDR3 nucleotides are TGCGCCAGCAGCCAAGATAATCGACTAGCGGGAGGCGAGCAGTACTTC.

In DNA form, the CDR3 reads TGTGCCATCACTCCAACTAGCGGGACCGGAGGGGGAGAGCAGTTCTTC. Protein sequence: CAITPTSGTGGGEQFF. V and J are TRBV10-3 and TRBJ2-1; 10 positions agree with TRBD2. This CDR3 region has 16 residues. Germline V lookup: CDR1 ENHRY, CDR2 SYGVKD. With V trimmed by 7 bases and J by 10 bases, 16 bases remained unmatched.

This chain uses TRBV7-9 with TRBJ1-1, with 7 bases matching TRBD1. V shed 5 bases, J shed 4 bases, and the junction held 7 bases outside the gene matches. From germline, CDR1 is SEHNR and CDR2 FQNEAQ (reference sequence). The CDR3 runs to 14 residues. Here the CDR3 DNA reads TGTGCCAGCAGCCAAAAGGGGGCGAGCACTGAAGCTTTCTTT. This codes for CASSQKGASTEAFF.

This rearrangement joins TRBV5-1 to TRBJ2-5; 14 nucleotides line up with TRBD2. This CDR3 has 17 residues. V gave up 4 bases and J gave up 7 bases; unmatched junction bases: 12. CDR1 SGHRS and CDR2 YFSETQ come from the germline V gene. The CDR3 loop is CASSEGGTSGRMVTQYF. The DNA of the CDR3 is TGCGCCAGCAGCGAGGGAGGGACTAGCGGGAGAATGGTGACCCAGTACTTC.

The chain is built from TRBV7-2 and TRBJ2-2; TRBD1 matches at 9 bases. The CDR3 covers 16 residues. Germline CDR1 SGHTA, CDR2 FQGNSA. V shed 2 bases, J shed 4 bases, and the junction held 5 bases outside the gene matches. In nucleotides, the CDR3 is TGTGCCAGCAGCTTACGACAGGGGGGTAGCACCGGGGAGCTGTTTTTT. Its protein is CASSLRQGGSTGELFF.

The chain recombines TRBV5-6 with TRBJ1-2, with 8 positions matching TRBD1. The V and J ends lost 4 bases and 2 bases, in that order; junction bases with no gene match: 7. CDR3 length: 15 amino acids. Germline CDR1 SGHDT, CDR2 YYEEEE. The CDR3 here is CASSPTPGGNYGYTF. DNA for the CDR3: TGTGCCAGCAGCCCTACCCCAGGGGGCAACTATGGCTACACCTTC. Full variable domain (missing parts from reference TRBV5-6 and TRBJ1-2): DAGVTQSPTHLIKTRGQQVTLRCSPKSGHDTVSWYQQALGQGPQFIFQYYEEEERQRGNFPDRFSGHQFPNYSSELNVNALLLGDSALYLCASSPTPGGNYGYTFGSGTRLTVV.

The chain carries TRBV7-9 and TRBJ1-4, with TRBD1 identical over 8 bases. CDR3 length: 19 residues. Per the germline V gene, CDR1 is SEHNR and CDR2 is FQNEAQ (reference sequence). The trim removed 1 base at V and 2 bases at J, leaving 12 bases unmatched. The CDR3 region has the DNA TGTGCCAGCAGCTTAGTGGCTTATAGGACAGGGTTGACTAATGAAAAACTGTTTTTT. Translation gives CASSLVAYRTGLTNEKLFF.

A few counts support this clone. A read error likely explains this, since a far larger clone differs by one base. CDR3 in DNA: TGTGCCATCAGTACAGGGGAGAGCAATCAGCCCCAGCATTTT. Protein sequence: CAISTGESNQPQHF. This rearrangement joins TRBV10-3 to TRBJ1-5; TRBD1 matches 7 bases. V was clipped by 5 bases and J by 1 base; unmatched bases: 2. The CDR3 covers 14 residues. CDR1 is ENHRY and CDR2 is SYGVKD in the germline V gene.

The chain carries TRBV5-1 and TRBJ2-5; D call uncertain. Trimming removed 0 bases from V and 1 base from J, with 7 bases in between. The length of the CDR3 is 14 residues. Germline CDR1 SGHRS, CDR2 YFSETQ. CDR3 sequence reads: CASSLVPIQETQYF. The CDR3 DNA is TGCGCCAGCAGCTTGGTTCCCATCCAAGAGACCCAGTACTTC.

V usage is TRBV11-3 and J usage is TRBJ2-2, with a possible D match to TRBD2 (5 bases). Trimming left V 3 bases short and J 9 bases short, with 11 bases between. Looked up from germline, CDR1 is SGHNT and CDR2 is YENEEA. The CDR3 has 13 residues. The DNA for the CDR3 is TGTGCCAGCAGCTTTGGAGGTCTGAGGGAGCTGTTTTTT. Encoded protein: CASSFGGLRELFF.

This chain connects TRBV11-2 to TRBJ2-1; 11 nucleotides align to TRBD2. CDR3 length: 15 amino acids. The junction had 5 bases not matched to a gene; V was cut back by 5 bases and J by 5 bases. CDR1 SGHAT and CDR2 FQNNGV come from the germline V gene. CDR3 bases: TGTGCCAGCAGCCCGGGACTAGCGGTTCACAATGAGCAGTTCTTC. Translation gives CASSPGLAVHNEQFF.

The gene calls are TRBV28 and TRBJ2-5; the match to TRBD2 covers 9 bases. Germline V CDR1 and CDR2: MDHEN, SYDVKM. Germline trimming cut 3 bases from V and 5 bases from J; bases unmatched to any gene: 4. CDR3 size: 14 residues. CDR3 sequence: CASSFGLAGETQYF. CDR3 bases: TGTGCCAGCAGTTTTGGGCTAGCGGGGGAGACCCAGTACTTC.

V and J are TRBV7-6 and TRBJ2-1, with a tentative D call TRBD2 (5 bases). V lost 3 bases and J 8 bases, leaving 14 bases between the germline ends. This CDR3 has 14 residues. The germline V gene has CDR1 SGHVS and CDR2 FNYEAQ. The CDR3 loop reads CASSLGGLFDEQFF. The CDR3 DNA sequence: TGTGCCAGCAGCTTGGGCGGACTCTTCGATGAGCAGTTCTTC.

The chain carries TRBV28 and TRBJ2-7; a possible D gene is TRBD1 (5 bases). The CDR3 length is 10 residues. The V and J ends lost 5 bases and 7 bases respectively, with 6 bases between them. The germline CDR1 and CDR2 sequences are MDHEN and SYDVKM. CDR3 nucleotides: TGTGCCAGCAGTGACAGTGAGCAGTACTTC. It codes for CASSDSEQYF.

The chain employs TRBV15 and TRBJ1-1, with D hard to call. V dropped 0 bases and J dropped 11 bases, with 19 bases sitting between them. CDR3 length: 15 residues. CDR1 is LNHNV, CDR2 YYDKDF, per germline (reference sequence). The CDR3 reads CATSRDPSGSSAAFF. In DNA, the CDR3 is TGTGCCACCAGCAGAGATCCATCGGGGAGTTCGGCGGCTTTCTTT. Based on the CDR3 plus reference TRBV15 and TRBJ1-1, the full variable domain is DAMVIQNPRYQVTQFGKPVTLSCSQTLNHNVMYWYQQKSSQAPKLLFHYYDKDFNNEADTPDNFQSRRPNTSFCFLDIRSPGLGDTAMYLCATSRDPSGSSAAFFGQGTRLTVV.

The chain couples TRBV7-3 to TRBJ2-3, with a possible D match to TRBD2 (6 bases). Trimming took 2 bases from V and 2 from J, leaving 23 bases between them. This CDR3 is 19 amino acids long. In germline, CDR1 is SGHTA, CDR2 FQGTGA. DNA for the CDR3: TGTGCCAGCAGCTTATCCCCCCCACTTAGCGGAGTCTACACAGATACGCAGTATTTT. This gives the protein CASSLSPPLSGVYTDTQYF.

The chain carries TRBV2 and TRBJ2-3, with TRBD1 matching over 8 bases. V gave up 1 base and J gave up 6 bases; unmatched junction bases: 6. The germline CDR1 and CDR2 sequences are SNHLY and FYNNEI. This CDR3 contains 15 residues. DNA for the CDR3: TGTGCCAGCAGTGAAGGGCAGGGGGCGCTGGATACGCAGTATTTT. Translated: CASSEGQGALDTQYF. Drawing the rest from reference TRBV2 and TRBJ2-3, the complete variable domain is EPEVTQTPSHQVTQMGQEVILRCVPISNHLYFYWYRQILGQKVEFLVSFYNNEISEKSEIFDDQFSVERPDGSNFTLKIRSTKLEDSAMYFCASSEGQGALDTQYFGPGTRLTVL.

The V and J genes are TRBV7-9 and TRBJ2-7; TRBD1 matches 8 bases. The ends lost 4 bases at V and 1 base at J; junction bases unmatched: 6. The V gene's germline CDR1 is SEHNR and CDR2 FQNEAQ (reference sequence). CDR3 length: 15 amino acids. The CDR3, as DNA: TGTGCCAGCAGCTCTCCGGGACAGGCTTCCTACGAGCAGTACTTC. The encoded protein is CASSSPGQASYEQYF.